A selection of T cell receptor beta chains follows, all from one sample in a study of blood T cell repertoires in COVID-19. The data were produced by immunoSEQ multiplex PCR, yet TCRdb's version contains in-frame clones alone and is incomplete. The sample holds some 100,000 clones; around 90% are singletons and the top ten take around 5.4%. The sequenced sample consisted of peripheral blood. The source is a human donor in a cohort sampled during active COVID-19. Each CDR3 is given without its conserved first and last residue. D genes are given only for firm matches.

cdr3_length j_call v_call d_call cdr3_aa
15 TRBJ1-5 TRBV7-8 TRBD1 ASSPGQIRYSNQPQH
10 TRBJ1-1 TRBV18 . ASSPGPTEAF
12 TRBJ1-4 TRBV6-5 . ASKGLGANEKLF
12 TRBJ1-2 TRBV6-5 . ASSSGGGGYGYT
12 TRBJ2-3 TRBV10-3 TRBD1 AIRSGTGSDTQY
13 TRBJ2-3 TRBV6-6 TRBD1 ASRGSGQGLDTQY
12 TRBJ2-3 TRBV2 TRBD2 ASSGLAVTDTQY
13 TRBJ2-1 TRBV11-2 TRBD2 ASSFWLAGANEQF
13 TRBJ1-3 TRBV28 TRBD1 ASSLGRGLGNTIY
12 TRBJ2-7 TRBV7-9 . ASSTSGPSYEQY
12 TRBJ1-3 TRBV25-1 . ASSEREFANTIY
16 TRBJ2-5 TRBV10-3 TRBD2 AIRGGGLAGVGQETQY
12 TRBJ2-7 TRBV27 . ASSGQTRSYEQY
17 TRBJ2-1 TRBV27 . ASSLTLPLASFSYNEQF
16 TRBJ1-6 TRBV7-8 . ASSPRSQGLMIYSPLH
12 TRBJ2-5 TRBV7-9 . ASSPDRIQETQY
12 TRBJ2-7 TRBV9 TRBD2 ASSVSGNPYEQY
12 TRBJ1-2 TRBV7-8 TRBD1 ASSRGTGNYGYT
14 TRBJ2-3 TRBV27 TRBD2 ASSLRTSGITDTQY
13 TRBJ2-1 TRBV7-9 . ASSFRLPIYNEQF
12 TRBJ1-4 TRBV11-2 TRBD1 ASSLAGQGKGLF
13 TRBJ1-4 TRBV28 TRBD1 ASSSPGQGREKLF
11 TRBJ1-1 TRBV28 . ASSLQGRTEAF
13 TRBJ2-5 TRBV6-2/TRBV6-3 TRBD2 ASSYWGGSSKTQY
12 TRBJ2-7 TRBV5-1 . ASSFTGPRNEQY
13 TRBJ2-1 TRBV27 TRBD2 ASSIQGLTSGEQF
11 TRBJ1-6 TRBV12-3/TRBV12-4 . ASKGTGGSPLH
13 TRBJ1-5 TRBV19 TRBD1 ASSAGQGYGQPQH
10 TRBJ1-5 TRBV6-5 . AHARGDQPQH
11 TRBJ2-7 TRBV7-9 TRBD2 ASSRGGGYEQY